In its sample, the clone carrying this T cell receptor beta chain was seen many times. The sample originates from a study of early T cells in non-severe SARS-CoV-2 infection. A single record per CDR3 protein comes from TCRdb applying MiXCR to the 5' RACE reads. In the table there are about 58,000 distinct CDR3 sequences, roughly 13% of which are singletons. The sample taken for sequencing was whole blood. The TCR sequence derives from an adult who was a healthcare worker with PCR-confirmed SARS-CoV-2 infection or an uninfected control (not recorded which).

Written as DNA, the CDR3 is TGCAGTGCTAGAGCGGAACTAGCGGGGTTCTACAATGAGCAGTTCTTC. Its translation: CSARAELAGFYNEQFF. The V call is TRBV20-1, the J call TRBJ2-1; TRBD2 matches at 10 bases. CDR1 and CDR2 (germline): DFQATT, SNEGSKA (reference sequence). Trimming at V came to 1 base and at J to 3 bases, leaving 6 bases not matched to a gene. The CDR3 extends over 16 amino acids.